At least ten counts were recorded for the clone carrying this TCR beta chain. Its specificity is not known. TCRdb itself ran the 5' RACE reads through MiXCR, one entry per CDR3 protein. Seen here are around 250,000 distinct CDR3 sequences, 18% observed once, and the top ten hold about a third. The sample belongs to a study of CD8 T cells in ankylosing spondylitis. Study-wide points: Some of these motif variants have turned up before, in reports on reactive arthritis synovial fluid and blood.

The germline CDR1 and CDR2 sequences are DFQATT and SNEGSKA (reference sequence). This CDR3 is 14 amino acids long. V shed 1 base and J 3 bases; nucleotides not matched to a gene: 5. The source of this sequence is a male donor with ankylosing spondylitis or in good health (not recorded which). The V gene is TRBV20-1, the J gene TRBJ1-1; 7 bases are a match to TRBD1. Input material: blood, either unsorted or a sorted T cell fraction (not recorded which). The CDR3 DNA is TGCAGTGCTAGAGTGGACAGGTTCGACACTGAAGCTTTCTTT. Translated: CSARVDRFDTEAFF.